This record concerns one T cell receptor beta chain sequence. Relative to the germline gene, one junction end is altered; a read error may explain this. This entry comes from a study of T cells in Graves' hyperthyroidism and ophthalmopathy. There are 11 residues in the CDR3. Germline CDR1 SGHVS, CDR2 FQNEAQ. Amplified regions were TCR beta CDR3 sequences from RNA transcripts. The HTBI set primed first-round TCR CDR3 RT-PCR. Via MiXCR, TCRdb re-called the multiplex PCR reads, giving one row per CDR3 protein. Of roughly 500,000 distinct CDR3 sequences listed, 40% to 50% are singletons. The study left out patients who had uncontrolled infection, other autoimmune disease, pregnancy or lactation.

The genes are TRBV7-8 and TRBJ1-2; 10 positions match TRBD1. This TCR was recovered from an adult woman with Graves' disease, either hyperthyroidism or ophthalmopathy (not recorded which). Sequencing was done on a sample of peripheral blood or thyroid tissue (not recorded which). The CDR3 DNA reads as TGCGCCAGCGGGGGACAGGGGGGCTACACCTTC. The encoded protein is CASGGQGGYTF.